The T cell receptor beta chain described here comes from a study of CD8+ T cells in alopecia areata. Sequencing relied on a cDNA template that was reverse transcribed from extracted RNA. TCRdb's copy holds only in-frame clones and misses some; the assay was immunoSEQ multiplex PCR. The sample lists 90,000 to 150,000 clones; roughly two fifths were seen once. Germline lookup yields CDR1 GTSNPN and CDR2 SVGIG (reference sequence). Trimming removed 3 bases from V and 0 bases from J, with 10 bases in between. This CDR3 comprises 14 residues. This clone has only a few counts. Sequenced sample: CD4+ T cells sorted from blood. The receptor was isolated from a human donor with alopecia areata. This sequence joins TRBV30 and TRBJ2-3; D not certain. The CDR3 loop is CAWRSATSTDTQYF. CDR3 in DNA: TGTGCCTGGAGATCGGCTACTAGCACAGATACGCAGTATTTT.